These 7 T cell receptor beta chains came from one sample sequenced in a study of early T cells in non-severe SARS-CoV-2 infection. TCRdb called the 5' RACE reads again in MiXCR, with one record for every CDR3 protein. The sample yields under 70,000 distinct CDR3 sequences, about 7.7% seen once. Specimen: whole blood, collected at baseline. These receptors originate from an adult who was a healthcare worker with PCR-confirmed SARS-CoV-2 infection or an uninfected control (not recorded which).

The chain uses TRBV28 and TRBJ2-1, with 9 bases matching TRBD2. This CDR3 spans 13 amino acids. Trimming removed 3 bases from V and 7 bases from J; junction bases left unmatched: 1. Germline-derived CDR1 and CDR2 are MDHEN and SYDVKM. The CDR3: CASSFGLANEQFF. The CDR3 DNA follows: TGTGCCAGCAGTTTCGGACTAGCGAATGAGCAGTTCTTC.

This clonotype has only a few counts. The chain carries TRBV11-2 and TRBJ1-2; 11 bases fit TRBD1. The CDR3 sequence is 19 residues long. V lost 2 bases, J lost 0 bases, and 11 bases stayed unmatched. CDR1 is SGHAT and CDR2 is FQNNGV in the germline V gene. CDR3 in amino acids: CASSLRRVGQGVPNYGYTF. The CDR3 DNA follows: TGTGCCAGCAGCTTAAGACGTGTGGGACAGGGGGTTCCTAACTATGGCTACACCTTC.

This clonotype was found a few times. The chain has TRBV4-3 and TRBJ1-5; D remains ambiguous. V was clipped by 0 bases and J by 5 bases, with 14 bases between them. Germline values: CDR1 LGHNA, CDR2 YSLEER. The CDR3 is made up of 16 amino acids. This CDR3 is CASSQDWAKTYQPQHF. CDR3 DNA: TGCGCCAGCAGCCAAGATTGGGCCAAAACTTATCAGCCCCAGCATTTT.

There are many counts of this clonotype. The CDR3 loop is CALRNMNTEAFF. The DNA of the CDR3 is TGTGCTTTGCGCAACATGAACACTGAAGCTTTCTTT. This chain joins TRBV28 and TRBJ1-1; no definite D call. This CDR3 contains 12 residues. CDR1 is MDHEN and CDR2 is SYDVKM in the germline V gene.

There are a few counts of this clonotype. The chain uses TRBV11-2 and TRBJ2-2; a possible D gene is TRBD2 (6 bases). V lost 3 bases, J lost 9 bases, and 20 bases lay in between. This CDR3 is built from 16 residues. CDR1 is SGHAT and CDR2 is FQNNGV in the germline V gene. The DNA for the CDR3 is TGTGCCAGCAGCTTCCCTCGACTAGTCCTGTCCCGGGAGCTGTTTTTT. Protein product: CASSFPRLVLSRELFF.

This clonotype was seen only a few times. The V call is TRBV4-1, the J call TRBJ2-5; no definite D call. Germline values: CDR1 MGHRA, CDR2 YSYEKL. This CDR3 is built from 15 residues. The V gene lost 0 bases and the J gene lost 5 bases, with 13 bases spanning the gap. CDR3 in DNA: TGCGCCAGCAGCCAAGATTTGGGTTACGTGGAGACCCAGTACTTC. Translated, it gives CASSQDLGYVETQYF.

The table lists this clonotype with many counts. The chain recombines TRBV7-9 with TRBJ2-7; 8 bases are a match to TRBD2. J gave up 3 bases and V 7 bases, and 8 bases lay outside the gene matches. The CDR3 length is 14 residues. Germline-derived CDR1 and CDR2 are SEHNR and FQNEAQ (reference sequence). In nucleotides, the CDR3 is TGTGCCAGCACCTTTGGGGCGGGAGGCTACGAGCAGTACTTC. Translating it yields CASTFGAGGYEQYF.